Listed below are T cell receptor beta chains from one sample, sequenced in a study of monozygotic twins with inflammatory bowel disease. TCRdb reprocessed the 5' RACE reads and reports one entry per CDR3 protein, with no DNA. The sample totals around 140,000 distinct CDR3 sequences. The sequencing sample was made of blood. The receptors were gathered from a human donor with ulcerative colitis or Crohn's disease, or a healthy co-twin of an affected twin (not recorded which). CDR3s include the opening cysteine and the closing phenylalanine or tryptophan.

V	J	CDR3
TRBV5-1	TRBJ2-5	CASSRLWGAETQYF
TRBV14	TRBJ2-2	CASSQDRLRLAGTGELFF
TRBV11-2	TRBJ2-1	CASSPSGGLSYNEQFF
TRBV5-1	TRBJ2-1	CASSRDGTFSYNEQFF
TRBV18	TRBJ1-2	CASSPYVTTGNYGYTF
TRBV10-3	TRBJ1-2	CAISERSAGGDGYTF
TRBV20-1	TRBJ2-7	CSANGGAYEQYF
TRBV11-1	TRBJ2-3	CASRVGNTQYF
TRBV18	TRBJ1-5	CASSLRRPTNQPQHF
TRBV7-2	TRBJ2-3	CASSPRDRRTDTQYF
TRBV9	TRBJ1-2	CASSVSGTGRRYGYTF
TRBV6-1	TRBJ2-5	CASSEGGTGLRSYF
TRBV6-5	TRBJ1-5	CASSRLGTGLSNQPQHF
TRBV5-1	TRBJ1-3	CASSFGPSSGNTIYF
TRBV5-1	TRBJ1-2	CASSHETKGYGYTF
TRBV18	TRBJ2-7	CASSPRREAYEQYF
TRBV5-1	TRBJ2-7	CASSNAGTGAYEQYF
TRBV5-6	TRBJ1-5	CASSLPGLEPQHF
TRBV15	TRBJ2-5	CATSRDRKGNRETQYF
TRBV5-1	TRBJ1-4	CASSFDRSASEKLFF
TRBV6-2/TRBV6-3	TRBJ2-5	CASKARQETQYF
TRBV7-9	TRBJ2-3	CASSPGVTGRDTQYF
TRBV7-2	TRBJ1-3	CASSLQGATGNTIYF
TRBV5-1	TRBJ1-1	CASSFWGNTEAFF
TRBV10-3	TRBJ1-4	CAIRRDGGNEKLFF
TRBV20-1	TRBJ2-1	CSATGGLDNEQFF
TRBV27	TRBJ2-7	CASSSPGLLREQYF
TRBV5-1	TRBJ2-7	CASSEQGAPYEQYF
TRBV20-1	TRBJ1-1	CSARHTQNTEAFF
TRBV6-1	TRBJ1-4	CASRTGQFNEKLFF
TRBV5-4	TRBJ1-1	CASSLGRATGNTEAFF
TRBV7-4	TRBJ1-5	CASLFGWGFSQPQHF
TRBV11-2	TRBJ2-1	CASSLSPGDEQFF
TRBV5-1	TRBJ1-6	CASSLAVSSYNSPLHF
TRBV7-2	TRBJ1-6	CASSPGQSNSPLHF
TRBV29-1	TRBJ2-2	CSVDRDNTGELFF
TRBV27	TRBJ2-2	CASSFDRGVTGELFF
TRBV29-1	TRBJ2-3	CSDKTSDNPDTQYF
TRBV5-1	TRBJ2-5	CASSLVGVQETQYF
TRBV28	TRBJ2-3	CASSLPGGSGDTQYF
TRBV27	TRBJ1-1	CASSLSGTGSTEAFF
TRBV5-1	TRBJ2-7	CASSLLAGGMSAYEQYF
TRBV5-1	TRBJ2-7	CASTRDRGVYEQYF
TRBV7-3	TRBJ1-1	CASSLGRIQNTEAFF
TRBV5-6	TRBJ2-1	CASSTGTSGGRDEQFF
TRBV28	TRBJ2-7	CASSFPRDRVYEQYF